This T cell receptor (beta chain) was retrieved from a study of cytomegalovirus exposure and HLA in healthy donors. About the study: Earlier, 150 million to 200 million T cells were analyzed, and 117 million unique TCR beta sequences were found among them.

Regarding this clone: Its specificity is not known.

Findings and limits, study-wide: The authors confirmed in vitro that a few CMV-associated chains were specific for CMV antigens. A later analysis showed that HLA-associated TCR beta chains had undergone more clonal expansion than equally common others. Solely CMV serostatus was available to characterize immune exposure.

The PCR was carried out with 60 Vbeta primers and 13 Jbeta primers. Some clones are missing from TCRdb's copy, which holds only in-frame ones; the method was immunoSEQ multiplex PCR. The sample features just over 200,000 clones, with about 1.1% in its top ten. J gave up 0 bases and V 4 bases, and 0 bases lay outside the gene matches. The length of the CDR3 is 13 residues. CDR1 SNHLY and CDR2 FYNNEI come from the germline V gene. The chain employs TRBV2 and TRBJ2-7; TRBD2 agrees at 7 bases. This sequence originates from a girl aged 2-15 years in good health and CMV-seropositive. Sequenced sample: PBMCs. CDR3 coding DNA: TGTGCCAGCAGTGCTAGCGGCTCCTACGAGCAGTACTTC. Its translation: CASSASGSYEQYF.